These T cell receptor beta chains were read from a single sample in a study of blood T cells in healthy people across ages. In TCRdb, the 5' RACE reads were re-called with MiXCR into one record per CDR3 protein. In the table there are about 1,600,000 distinct CDR3 sequences, around 42% of which are singletons. Sequencing was carried out using blood. Source of these receptors: a woman between 18 and 29 years old in good health. Both conserved end residues are part of each CDR3. Each record gives: D gene, clone size, J gene, V gene, CDR3 DNA, CDR3 protein. D genes are given only for firm matches. Rows may omit the clone size; those that give it use once, few, many or a size class.

D: .
size: many
J: TRBJ2-7
V: TRBV4-2
DNA: TGTGCCAGCAGCCAGGGGGGACAATCCTACGAGCAGTACTTC
CDR3: CASSQGGQSYEQYF

D: .
size: .
J: TRBJ1-1
V: TRBV12-3/TRBV12-4
DNA: TGTGCCAGCTCCCCTTTTGGGGCGCCCGAAGGAACTGAAGCTTTCTTT
CDR3: CASSPFGAPEGTEAFF

D: .
size: .
J: TRBJ1-5
V: TRBV12-3/TRBV12-4
DNA: TGTGCCAGCAGTTCGTCAGGGAGTAGGCAGCCCCAGCATTTT
CDR3: CASSSSGSRQPQHF

D: TRBD1
size: .
J: TRBJ2-7
V: TRBV28
DNA: TGTGCCAGCAGCTCGGGACAGGGGGTAGTCTACGAGCAGTACTTC
CDR3: CASSSGQGVVYEQYF

D: TRBD2
size: .
J: TRBJ2-1
V: TRBV12-3/TRBV12-4
DNA: TGTGCCAGCAGTTTAGGGACTAGCGGGAGGGCGGGACAGTTCTTC
CDR3: CASSLGTSGRAGQFF

D: .
size: few
J: TRBJ1-2
V: TRBV28
DNA: TGTGCCAGCAGTTTCCCGCCGCTGACAGCCCCCCCCTATGGCTACACCTTC
CDR3: CASSFPPLTAPPYGYTF

D: .
size: few
J: TRBJ2-7
V: TRBV20-1
DNA: TGCAGTGCTAGTAAGGGGTCGAGCTACGAGCAGTACTTC
CDR3: CSASKGSSYEQYF

D: TRBD1
size: .
J: TRBJ1-1
V: TRBV13
DNA: TGTGCCAGCAGCCTTCGGACAGGGGGCAGAGCTGAAGCTTTCTTT
CDR3: CASSLRTGGRAEAFF

D: .
size: few
J: TRBJ2-2
V: TRBV5-1
DNA: TGCGCCAGCAGCTCTCAGGGGTCGAACACCGGGGAGCTGTTTTTT
CDR3: CASSSQGSNTGELFF

D: TRBD1
size: .
J: TRBJ2-7
V: TRBV15
DNA: TGTGCCACCAGCAGAGGTTCTTCCGCAGGGGGCCTACATGAGCAGTACTTC
CDR3: CATSRGSSAGGLHEQYF

D: TRBD1
size: .
J: TRBJ2-1
V: TRBV7-3
DNA: TGTGCCAGCAGCTACCTCCTAGCCGAGACAGGGGTTAGGAATGAGCAGTTCTTC
CDR3: CASSYLLAETGVRNEQFF

D: .
size: few
J: TRBJ2-3
V: TRBV29-1
DNA: TGCCTTGGGACTGTGGGAGATACGCAGTATTTT
CDR3: CLGTVGDTQYF

D: TRBD2
size: .
J: TRBJ2-2
V: TRBV20-1
DNA: TGCAGTGCCTCACCGACTAGCCCGAACACCGGGGAGCTGTTTTTT
CDR3: CSASPTSPNTGELFF

D: .
size: .
J: TRBJ1-1
V: TRBV7-2
DNA: TGTGCCAGCAGCTTAGCGACAGGTTGGACTGAAGCTTTCTTT
CDR3: CASSLATGWTEAFF

D: .
size: .
J: TRBJ2-7
V: TRBV30
DNA: TGTGCCTGGAGTGTAGACGCAGTCTCCTACGAGCAGTACTTC
CDR3: CAWSVDAVSYEQYF

D: .
size: .
J: TRBJ2-3
V: TRBV10-3
DNA: TGTGCCATCAGTGAGCCTAACGCCGCGGGTACGCAGTATTTT
CDR3: CAISEPNAAGTQYF

D: .
size: .
J: TRBJ1-2
V: TRBV7-9
DNA: TGTGCCAGCAGCTTAGCTCCCGACAGGTCGGATGACTACACCTTC
CDR3: CASSLAPDRSDDYTF